This passage covers 14 T cell receptor beta chains from one sample sequenced in a study of blood T cell repertoires in COVID-19 (TCRdb year 2020). Library generation was performed with the immunoSEQ multiplex PCR assay. TCRdb provides this immuneACCESS table in a form limited to in-frame rearrangements. Some clones are lacking; in checked studies, under half of them reflect an unresolved V gene, and why the rest are absent is not known. The sample profile shows 200,000 to 300,000 clones; about 88% of them were found once. Roughly 4% of the sample is held by the ten biggest clonotypes. The specimen sequenced was peripheral blood. The receptors stem from a man in his sixties who had recovered from COVID-19.

This clone occurred a few times. The chain combines TRBV19 with TRBJ1-3; D unclear. CDR3 length: 16 residues. V shed 0 bases and J shed 4 bases, with 13 bases lying between them. Germline V lookup: CDR1 LNHDA, CDR2 SQIVND (reference sequence). DNA for the CDR3: TGTGCCAGTAGTATAGACCCCGGAGTCGGGGGAAACACCATATATTTT. It specifies CASSIDPGVGGNTIYF.

In nucleotides, the CDR3 is TGCGCCAGCAGCGTCGGACAGGGGCTACAGTCAGTCACTGAAGCTTTCTTT. Its translation: CASSVGQGLQSVTEAFF. The V and J genes are TRBV5-1 and TRBJ1-1; 9 nucleotides line up with TRBD1. The CDR3 loop spans 17 amino acids. CDR1 is SGHRS, CDR2 YFSETQ, per germline. Unmatched junction bases numbered 14, after V lost 4 bases and J lost 4 bases.

Concerning this clone: At one end, the junction sequence differs from germline, possibly due to a read error. The rearrangement uses TRBV7-9 and TRBJ2-7; tentative D call: TRBD1 (5 bases). The CDR3 runs to 11 residues. Per the germline V gene, CDR1 is SEHNR and CDR2 is FQNEAQ (reference sequence). The CDR3 protein is CASSLGAQAAF. The CDR3 DNA reads as TGTGCCAGCAGTTTAGGGGCCCAGGCCGCGTTC.

This clone was picked up one time. This sequence joins TRBV3-1 (or the pseudogene TRBV3-2) and TRBJ2-3; 12 bases fit TRBD2. V trimming: 4 bases; J trimming: 2 bases; junction bases outside the gene matches: 1. This CDR3 spans 15 amino acids. Germline CDR1 and CDR2: LGHDT and YNNKEL (reference sequence). The CDR3 reads CASSPSGGATDTQYF. In DNA form, the CDR3 reads TGTGCCAGCAGCCCTAGCGGGGGGGCCACAGATACGCAGTATTTT.

The chain links TRBV7-6 to TRBJ1-6, with 10 bases lining up with TRBD1. The V and J ends lost 2 bases and 14 bases, in that order; junction bases with no gene match: 9. Germline lookup yields CDR1 SGHVS and CDR2 FNYEAQ. CDR3 length equals 15 residues. DNA for the CDR3: TGTGCCAGCAGCTTAAGGACAGGGGGGCGCCTGGCCCTCCACTTT. This encodes CASSLRTGGRLALHF.

The chain links TRBV9 to TRBJ1-4; 8 bases map to TRBD1. This CDR3 spans 17 amino acids. Germline lookup yields CDR1 SGDLS and CDR2 YYNGEE. The J segment lost 6 bases and the V segment lost 3 bases, leaving 13 bases of the junction unmatched. DNA for the CDR3: TGTGCCAGCAGCGCCGGGGACAGGAGCACCTCCTATGAAAAACTGTTTTTT. Translated: CASSAGDRSTSYEKLFF.

This chain connects TRBV5-1 to TRBJ2-7, with D tentatively TRBD1 (6 bases). The CDR3 spans 14 residues. Germline V gene sequence: CDR1 SGHRS, CDR2 YFSETQ. The ends were cut back, 4 bases at V and 0 bases at J, with 11 bases in the middle. The DNA of the CDR3 is TGCGCCAGCAGCCAGGACAGCCTCTCCTACGAGCAGTACTTC. Translation: CASSQDSLSYEQYF.

The chain is built from TRBV2 and TRBJ1-5; the D is unclear. The V gene's germline CDR1 is SNHLY and CDR2 FYNNEI. Trimming cost V 4 bases and J 4 bases, with 8 bases left between them. This CDR3 has 13 amino acids. CDR3 residues: CASSANANQPQHF. CDR3 nucleotide sequence: TGTGCCAGCAGTGCCAACGCGAATCAGCCCCAGCATTTT.

The chain joins TRBV5-8 to TRBJ1-5, with TRBD1 as a possible D gene (6 bases). V was cut by 6 bases and J by 5 bases, with 18 bases left in between. The CDR3 consists of 15 residues. Germline-derived CDR1 and CDR2 are SGHTS and YDEGEE. The CDR3 DNA reads as TGTGCCAGCATCCGGGCAGGGGCTCGGGATCAGCCCCAGCATTTT. This codes for CASIRAGARDQPQHF.

This clone was counted once. The rearrangement links TRBV27 to TRBJ1-5; weak D call: TRBD1 (5 bases). In germline, CDR1 is MNHEY, CDR2 SMNVEV (reference sequence). V was shortened by 3 bases and J by 3 bases, with 12 bases between the two germline ends. The CDR3 spans 15 residues. This CDR3 reads CASSLLREPNQPQHF. DNA of the CDR3: TGTGCCAGCAGTTTGCTCAGGGAACCCAATCAGCCCCAGCATTTT.

V gene TRBV3-1 (or the pseudogene TRBV3-2) combines with J gene TRBJ2-1; 9 bases fit TRBD1. Per the germline V gene, CDR1 is LGHDT and CDR2 is YNNKEL (reference sequence). V lost 4 bases to trimming and J lost 8 bases; unmatched junction nucleotides: 9. The CDR3 is 15 residues long. The DNA of the CDR3 is TGTGCCAGCAGCCCACCGGGGACAGGGTTATATGAGCAGTTCTTC. It codes for CASSPPGTGLYEQFF.

The chain employs TRBV13 and TRBJ2-7; TRBD2 agrees at 7 bases. V dropped 2 bases and J dropped 4; count of bases not matched to a gene: 5. The length of the CDR3 is 14 residues. Germline-derived CDR1 and CDR2 are PRHDT and FYEKMQ (reference sequence). CDR3 sequence reads: CASSLRLAAYEQYF. The CDR3 DNA sequence: TGTGCCAGCAGCTTACGCCTAGCGGCTTACGAGCAGTACTTC. Full variable domain (remainder filled in from reference TRBV13 and TRBJ2-7): AAGVIQSPRHLIKEKRETATLKCYPIPRHDTVYWYQQGPGQDPQFLISFYEKMQSDKGSIPDRFSAQQFSDYHSELNMSSLELGDSALYFCASSLRLAAYEQYFGPGTRLTVT.

This clone occurred a few times. The CDR3, as DNA: TGTGCCACCAGTTCGGACACAACCTATGGCTACACCTTC. Translating gives CATSSDTTYGYTF. This sequence joins TRBV24-1 and TRBJ1-2; D may be TRBD1 (5 bases). The V end was cut by 6 bases, the J end by 4 bases, with 11 bases between. CDR1 and CDR2 (germline): KGHDR, SFDVKD. The CDR3 is 13 amino acids.

The chain has TRBV12-3 or TRBV12-4 and TRBJ2-5, with a possible D match to TRBD1 (5 bases). V shed 8 bases and J shed 5 bases, with 15 bases lying between them. The CDR3 runs 13 residues. For the CDR3, the DNA is TGTGCCAGCGCGACCGCAGGGTTGGAGACCCAGTACTTC. Protein sequence: CASATAGLETQYF.